This is a list of T cell receptor beta chains from one sample in a study of control samples from healthy donors and cancer patients. Assay used: immunoSEQ multiplex PCR; TCRdb lists only in-frame clones, some missing. The table shows roughly 180,000 clones, with approximately 94% occurring only once. The specimen sequenced was blood. The receptor source for this set is a woman aged 18 to 35 in good health. The CDR3 runs from the conserved cysteine through the conserved F or W. The D gene is left open where the match is weak. Only some rows state a clone size, as once, few, many or a class for expanded clones.

V: TRBV9
D: NA
J: TRBJ2-3
size: once
CDR3: CASSVDPEITDTQYF
DNA: TGTGCCAGCAGCGTAGATCCAGAAATCACAGATACGCAGTATTTT

V: TRBV5-1
D: NA
J: TRBJ1-2
size: NA
CDR3: CASAPITRGDYGYTF
DNA: TGCGCCAGCGCACCCATCACGAGGGGCGACTATGGCTACACCTTC

V: TRBV3-1/TRBV3-2
D: NA
J: TRBJ1-6
size: NA
CDR3: CASSQAGDHSPLHF
DNA: TGTGCCAGCAGCCAAGCAGGGGACCATTCACCCCTCCACTTT

V: TRBV5-1
D: TRBD1
J: TRBJ2-7
size: NA
CDR3: CASSSPGQGFYEQYF
DNA: TGCGCCAGCAGCAGCCCAGGACAGGGCTTTTACGAGCAGTACTTC

V: TRBV28
D: NA
J: TRBJ2-7
size: once
CDR3: CASSRIQGRAEQYF
DNA: TGTGCCAGCAGTCGAATTCAGGGGCGGGCCGAGCAGTACTTC

V: TRBV25-1
D: TRBD2
J: TRBJ2-7
size: once
CDR3: CASRASGGRYEQYF
DNA: TGTGCCAGCAGGGCCAGCGGGGGAAGGTACGAGCAGTACTTC

V: TRBV6-6
D: NA
J: TRBJ2-5
size: NA
CDR3: CASRRGPSRGETQYF
DNA: TGTGCCAGCAGACGCGGGCCTTCCCGAGGGGAGACCCAGTACTTC

V: TRBV11-1
D: TRBD1
J: TRBJ1-3
size: NA
CDR3: CASSGTGEEGNTIYF
DNA: TGTGCCAGCAGCGGGACAGGGGAAGAAGGAAACACCATATATTTT

V: TRBV6-2/TRBV6-3
D: NA
J: TRBJ1-2
size: once
CDR3: CASSYSPPYGYTF
DNA: TGTGCCAGCAGTTACTCCCCACCCTATGGCTACACCTTC

V: TRBV9
D: TRBD2
J: TRBJ2-5
size: NA
CDR3: CASSPRLAGFSTQYF
DNA: TGTGCCAGCAGCCCCCGACTAGCGGGGTTTTCAACCCAGTACTTC

V: TRBV28
D: NA
J: TRBJ1-2
size: NA
CDR3: CASSSWDGIKGYTF
DNA: TGTGCCAGCAGTTCCTGGGACGGCATTAAAGGCTACACCTTC

V: TRBV6-5
D: NA
J: TRBJ2-7
size: NA
CDR3: CASSYHPGTLPGEQYF
DNA: TGTGCCAGCAGTTACCATCCCGGGACTCTCCCGGGGGAGCAGTACTTC

V: TRBV4-1
D: TRBD1
J: TRBJ1-3
size: NA
CDR3: CASSQVGRGNGNTIYF
DNA: TGCGCCAGCAGCCAAGTGGGCAGGGGGAATGGAAACACCATATATTTT

V: TRBV29-1
D: NA
J: TRBJ1-2
size: NA
CDR3: CSVVKGYGYTF
DNA: TGCAGCGTTGTAAAGGGGTATGGCTACACCTTC

V: TRBV7-2
D: NA
J: TRBJ1-6
size: NA
CDR3: CASSLSPDVSPLHF
DNA: TGTGCCAGCAGCTTAAGTCCCGACGTTTCACCCCTCCACTTT

V: TRBV2
D: NA
J: TRBJ1-2
size: NA
CDR3: CASMAETSYTF
DNA: TGTGCCAGCATGGCGGAAACAAGCTACACCTTC

V: TRBV3-1/TRBV3-2
D: TRBD2
J: TRBJ2-4
size: NA
CDR3: CASSSRGRAGHIQYF
DNA: TGTGCCAGCAGCTCCCGCGGGAGGGCCGGGCACATTCAGTACTTC

V: TRBV7-2
D: NA
J: TRBJ1-3
size: NA
CDR3: CASGRTVSGNTIYF
DNA: TGTGCCAGCGGTAGGACGGTCTCTGGAAACACCATATATTTT

V: TRBV2
D: TRBD2
J: TRBJ2-5
size: NA
CDR3: CASSDAGGRETQYF
DNA: TGTGCCAGCAGCGATGCGGGGGGGCGAGAGACCCAGTACTTC

V: TRBV19
D: NA
J: TRBJ2-5
size: NA
CDR3: CASSRDAETQYF
DNA: TGTGCCAGTAGTAGAGACGCAGAGACCCAGTACTTC

V: TRBV29-1
D: NA
J: TRBJ1-3
size: NA
CDR3: CSVVIAGNTIYF
DNA: TGCAGCGTTGTTATAGCGGGAAACACCATATATTTT

V: TRBV15
D: TRBD1
J: TRBJ1-1
size: NA
CDR3: CATSRTGSEAFF
DNA: TGTGCCACCAGCAGGACAGGGTCTGAAGCTTTCTTT

V: TRBV6-2/TRBV6-3
D: NA
J: TRBJ2-7
size: NA
CDR3: CASSYSDHSSYEQYF
DNA: TGTGCCAGCAGTTATAGTGACCATTCCTCCTACGAGCAGTACTTC

V: TRBV5-1
D: NA
J: TRBJ2-5
size: NA
CDR3: CASRGGGVETQYF
DNA: TGCGCCAGCAGGGGTGGGGGAGTAGAGACCCAGTACTTC

V: TRBV13
D: TRBD2
J: TRBJ2-1
size: NA
CDR3: CASRPLAGTHNEQFF
DNA: TGTGCCAGCAGGCCACTAGCGGGTACCCACAATGAGCAGTTCTTC

V: TRBV12-3/TRBV12-4
D: NA
J: TRBJ1-2
size: NA
CDR3: CASSRRSGGYTF
DNA: TGTGCCAGCAGTAGAAGGTCGGGTGGCTACACCTTC